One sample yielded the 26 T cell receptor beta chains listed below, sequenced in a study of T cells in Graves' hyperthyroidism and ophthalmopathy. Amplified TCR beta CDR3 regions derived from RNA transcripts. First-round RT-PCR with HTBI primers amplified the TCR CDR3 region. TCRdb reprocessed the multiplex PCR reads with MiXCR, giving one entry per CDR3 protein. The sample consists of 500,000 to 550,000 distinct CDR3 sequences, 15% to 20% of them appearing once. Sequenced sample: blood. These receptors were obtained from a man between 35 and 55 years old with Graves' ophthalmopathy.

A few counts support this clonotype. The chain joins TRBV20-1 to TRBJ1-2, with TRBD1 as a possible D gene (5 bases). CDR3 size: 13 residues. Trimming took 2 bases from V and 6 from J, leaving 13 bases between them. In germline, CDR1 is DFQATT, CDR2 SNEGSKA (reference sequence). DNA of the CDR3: TGCAGTGCTAGACCCTCAGTGGGGGATGGCTACACCTTC. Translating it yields CSARPSVGDGYTF.

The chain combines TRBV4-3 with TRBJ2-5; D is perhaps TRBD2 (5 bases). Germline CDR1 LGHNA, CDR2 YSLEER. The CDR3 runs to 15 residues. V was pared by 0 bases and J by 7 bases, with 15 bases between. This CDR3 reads CASSQDRDTAGTQYF. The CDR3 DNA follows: TGCGCCAGCAGCCAAGATCGGGATACCGCCGGGACCCAGTACTTC.

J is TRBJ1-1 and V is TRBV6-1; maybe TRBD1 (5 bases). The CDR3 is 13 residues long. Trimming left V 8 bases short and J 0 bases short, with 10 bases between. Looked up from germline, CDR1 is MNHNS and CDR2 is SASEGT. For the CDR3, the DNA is TGTGCCAGCCGACGGGGGGTGAACACTGAAGCTTTCTTT. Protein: CASRRGVNTEAFF.

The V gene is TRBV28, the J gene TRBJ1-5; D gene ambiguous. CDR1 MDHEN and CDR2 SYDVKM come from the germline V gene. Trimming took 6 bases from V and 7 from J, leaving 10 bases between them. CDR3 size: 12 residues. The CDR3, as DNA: TGTGCCAGCAGCTCCTCATCCCAGCCCCAGCATTTT. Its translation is CASSSSSQPQHF.

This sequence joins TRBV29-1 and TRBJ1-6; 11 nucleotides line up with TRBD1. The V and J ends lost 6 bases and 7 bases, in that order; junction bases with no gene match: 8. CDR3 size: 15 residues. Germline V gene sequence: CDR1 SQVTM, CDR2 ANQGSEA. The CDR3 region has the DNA TGCAGCGTCCGGGGGGGACAGGGGGTCAATTCACCCCTCCACTTT. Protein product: CSVRGGQGVNSPLHF.

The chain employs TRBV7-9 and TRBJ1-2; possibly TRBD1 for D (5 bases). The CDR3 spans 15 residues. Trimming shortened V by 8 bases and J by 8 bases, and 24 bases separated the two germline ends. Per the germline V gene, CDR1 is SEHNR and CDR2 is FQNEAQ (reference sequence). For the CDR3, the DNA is TGTGCCAGCTCTACCTCCGGGACCCCTTGGCGGGGCTACACCTTC. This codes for CASSTSGTPWRGYTF.

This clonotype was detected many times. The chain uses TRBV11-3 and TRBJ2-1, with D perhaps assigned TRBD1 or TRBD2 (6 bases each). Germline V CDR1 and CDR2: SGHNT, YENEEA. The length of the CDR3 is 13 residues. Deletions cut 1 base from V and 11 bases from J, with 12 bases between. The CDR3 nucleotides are TGTGCCAGCAGCTTAGTACGGGGGCGTAAGCAGTTCTTC. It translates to CASSLVRGRKQFF.

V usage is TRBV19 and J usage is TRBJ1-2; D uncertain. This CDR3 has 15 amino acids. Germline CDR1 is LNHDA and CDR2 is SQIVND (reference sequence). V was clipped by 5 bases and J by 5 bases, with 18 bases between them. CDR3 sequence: CASSLRRSSLYGYTF. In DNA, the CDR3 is TGTGCCAGTAGTCTCCGACGCAGTTCGCTTTATGGCTACACCTTC.

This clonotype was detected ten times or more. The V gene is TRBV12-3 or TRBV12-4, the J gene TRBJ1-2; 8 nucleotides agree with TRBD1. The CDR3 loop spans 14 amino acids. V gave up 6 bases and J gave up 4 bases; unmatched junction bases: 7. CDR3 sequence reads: CASSPDRGPYGYTF. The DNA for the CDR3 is TGTGCCAGCAGCCCTGACAGGGGCCCCTATGGCTACACCTTC.

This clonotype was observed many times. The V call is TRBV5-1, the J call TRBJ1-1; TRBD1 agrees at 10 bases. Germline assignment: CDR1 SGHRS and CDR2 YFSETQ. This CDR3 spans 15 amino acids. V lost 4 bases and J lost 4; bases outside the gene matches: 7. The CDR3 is CASSGDRGTSTEAFF. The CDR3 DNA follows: TGCGCCAGCAGCGGGGACAGGGGAACAAGCACTGAAGCTTTCTTT.

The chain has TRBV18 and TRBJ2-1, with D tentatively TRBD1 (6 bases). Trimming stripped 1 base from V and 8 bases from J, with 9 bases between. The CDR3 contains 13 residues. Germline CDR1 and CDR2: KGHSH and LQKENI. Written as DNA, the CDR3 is TGTGCCAGCTCACCACTAGGGGGAGATGAGCAGTTCTTC. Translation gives CASSPLGGDEQFF.

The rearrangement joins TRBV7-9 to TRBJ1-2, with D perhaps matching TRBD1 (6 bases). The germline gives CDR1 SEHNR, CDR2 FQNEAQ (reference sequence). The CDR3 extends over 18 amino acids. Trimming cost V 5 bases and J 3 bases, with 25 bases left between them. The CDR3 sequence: CASSPRGGGRRVDYGYTF. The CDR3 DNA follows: TGTGCCAGCAGCCCCCGCGGGGGGGGGCGCAGGGTTGACTATGGCTACACCTTC.

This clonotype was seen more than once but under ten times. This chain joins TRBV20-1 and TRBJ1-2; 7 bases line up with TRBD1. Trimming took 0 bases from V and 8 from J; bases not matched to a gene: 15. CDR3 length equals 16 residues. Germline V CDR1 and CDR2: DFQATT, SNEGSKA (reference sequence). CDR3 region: CSARDDRVALLGGYTF. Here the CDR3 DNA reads TGCAGTGCTAGAGATGACAGGGTCGCGTTACTTGGAGGCTACACCTTC.

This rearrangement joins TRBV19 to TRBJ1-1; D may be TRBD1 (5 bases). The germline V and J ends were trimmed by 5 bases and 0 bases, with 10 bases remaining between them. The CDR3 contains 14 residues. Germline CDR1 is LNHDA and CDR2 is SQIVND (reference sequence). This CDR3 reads CASSWDGMNTEAFF. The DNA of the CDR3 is TGTGCCAGTAGTTGGGACGGAATGAACACTGAAGCTTTCTTT.

CDR3 region: CASSLPRGSTRGVLHGYTF. CDR3 DNA: TGTGCCAGCAGCCTACCCCGGGGATCAACCCGAGGGGTTTTGCATGGCTACACCTTC. The V gene is TRBV7-8, the J gene TRBJ1-2; a possible D gene is TRBD1 (5 bases). The CDR3 extends over 19 amino acids. CDR1 and CDR2 from the germline V gene are SGHVS and FQNEAQ. V was trimmed by 5 bases and J by 6 bases, leaving 31 bases between them.

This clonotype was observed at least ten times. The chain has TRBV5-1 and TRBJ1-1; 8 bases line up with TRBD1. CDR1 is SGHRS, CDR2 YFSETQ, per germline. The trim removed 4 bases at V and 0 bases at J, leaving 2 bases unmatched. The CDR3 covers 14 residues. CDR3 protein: CASSVQGVNTEAFF. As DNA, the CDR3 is TGCGCCAGCAGCGTACAGGGGGTGAACACTGAAGCTTTCTTT.

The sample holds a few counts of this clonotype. For the CDR3, the DNA is TGTGCCAGCAGTACGTCCGTACGGCCGTATAATTCACCCCTCCACTTT. Translation: CASSTSVRPYNSPLHF. V gene TRBV27 combines with J gene TRBJ1-6; D remains ambiguous. Trimming left V 5 bases short and J 4 bases short, with 15 bases between. Germline-derived CDR1 and CDR2 are MNHEY and SMNVEV (reference sequence). The CDR3 is 16 amino acids.

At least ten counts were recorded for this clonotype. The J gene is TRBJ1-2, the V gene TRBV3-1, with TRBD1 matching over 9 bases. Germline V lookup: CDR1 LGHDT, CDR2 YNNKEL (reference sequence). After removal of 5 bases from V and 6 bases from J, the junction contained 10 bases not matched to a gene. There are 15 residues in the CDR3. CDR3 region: CASSFPGQGLNGYTF. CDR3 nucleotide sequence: TGTGCCAGCAGCTTTCCGGGACAGGGCTTAAATGGCTACACCTTC.

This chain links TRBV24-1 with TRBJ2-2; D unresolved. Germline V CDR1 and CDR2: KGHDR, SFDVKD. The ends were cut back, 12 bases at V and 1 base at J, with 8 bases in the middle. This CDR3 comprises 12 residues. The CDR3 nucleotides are TGTGCCGCCGCCGGGAACACCGGGGAGCTGTTTTTT. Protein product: CAAAGNTGELFF.

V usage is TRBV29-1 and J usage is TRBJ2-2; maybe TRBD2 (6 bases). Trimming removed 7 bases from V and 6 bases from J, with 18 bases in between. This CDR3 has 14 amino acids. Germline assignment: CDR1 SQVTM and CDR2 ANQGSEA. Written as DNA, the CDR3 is TGCAGCGCTCACGGGGGAGGTTTATCCGGGGAGCTGTTTTTT. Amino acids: CSAHGGGLSGELFF.

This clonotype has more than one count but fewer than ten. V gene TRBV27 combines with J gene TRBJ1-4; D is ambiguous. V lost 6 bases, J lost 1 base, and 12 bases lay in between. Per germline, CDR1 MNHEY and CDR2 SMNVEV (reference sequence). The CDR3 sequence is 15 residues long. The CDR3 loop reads CASRALMETNEKLFF. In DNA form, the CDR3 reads TGTGCCAGCAGGGCCCTTATGGAAACTAATGAAAAACTGTTTTTT.

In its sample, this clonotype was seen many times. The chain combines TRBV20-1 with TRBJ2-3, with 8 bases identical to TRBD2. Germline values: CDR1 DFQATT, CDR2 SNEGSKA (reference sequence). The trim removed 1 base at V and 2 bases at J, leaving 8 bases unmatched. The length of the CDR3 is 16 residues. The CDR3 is CSARAPSGQYTDTQYF. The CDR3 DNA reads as TGCAGTGCTAGAGCGCCTAGCGGGCAATACACAGATACGCAGTATTTT.

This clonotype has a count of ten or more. The CDR3 sequence is CASSQWGGASLTEAFF. CDR3 DNA sequence: TGTGCCAGCAGCCAATGGGGGGGGGCCTCGCTCACTGAAGCTTTCTTT. J is TRBJ1-1 and V is TRBV3-1, with D tentatively TRBD1 (6 bases). Trimming took 2 bases from V and 4 from J, leaving 17 bases between them. Germline values: CDR1 LGHDT, CDR2 YNNKEL (reference sequence). The CDR3 has 16 amino acids.

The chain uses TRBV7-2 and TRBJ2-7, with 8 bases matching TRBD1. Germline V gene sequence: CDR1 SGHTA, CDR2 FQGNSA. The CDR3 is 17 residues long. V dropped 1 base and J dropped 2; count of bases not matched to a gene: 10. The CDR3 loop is CASSLVGTGLLTYEQYF. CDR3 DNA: TGTGCCAGCAGCTTAGTAGGGACAGGACTGCTCACCTACGAGCAGTACTTC.

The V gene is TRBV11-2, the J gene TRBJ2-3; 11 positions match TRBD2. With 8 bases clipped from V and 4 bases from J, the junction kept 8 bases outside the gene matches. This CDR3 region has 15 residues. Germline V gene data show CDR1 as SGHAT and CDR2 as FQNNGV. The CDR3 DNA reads TGTGCCAGCGGCCAACTAGCGGGAGCCTCAGATACGCAGTATTTT. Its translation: CASGQLAGASDTQYF.

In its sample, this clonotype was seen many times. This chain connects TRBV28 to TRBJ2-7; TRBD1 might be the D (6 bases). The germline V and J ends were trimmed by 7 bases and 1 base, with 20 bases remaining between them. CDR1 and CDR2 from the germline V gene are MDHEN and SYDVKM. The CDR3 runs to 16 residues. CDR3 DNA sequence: TGTGCCAGCAATCCACAGGGAGAGACTGGATCCTACGAGCAGTACTTC. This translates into CASNPQGETGSYEQYF.